This TCR beta chain emerged from a study of blood T cell repertoires in COVID-19. Germline V gives CDR1 SGHNT, CDR2 YYREEE (reference sequence). V lost 0 bases to trimming and J lost 7 bases, with 14 bases between them. This CDR3 region has 15 residues. The data were produced by immunoSEQ multiplex PCR, yet TCRdb's version contains in-frame clones alone and is incomplete. The sample includes 150,000 to 170,000 clones, 85% seen only once; the top ten take 8.3%. This clonotype was sampled from a woman aged 55-70 years with COVID-19, enrolled during active disease. The source material was peripheral blood. The chain is built from TRBV5-4 and TRBJ1-3, with D possibly being TRBD1 (6 bases). CDR3 DNA: TGTGCCAGCAGCTTGGAAGGACAGTTGAGGAACACCATATATTTT. Translation gives CASSLEGQLRNTIYF.